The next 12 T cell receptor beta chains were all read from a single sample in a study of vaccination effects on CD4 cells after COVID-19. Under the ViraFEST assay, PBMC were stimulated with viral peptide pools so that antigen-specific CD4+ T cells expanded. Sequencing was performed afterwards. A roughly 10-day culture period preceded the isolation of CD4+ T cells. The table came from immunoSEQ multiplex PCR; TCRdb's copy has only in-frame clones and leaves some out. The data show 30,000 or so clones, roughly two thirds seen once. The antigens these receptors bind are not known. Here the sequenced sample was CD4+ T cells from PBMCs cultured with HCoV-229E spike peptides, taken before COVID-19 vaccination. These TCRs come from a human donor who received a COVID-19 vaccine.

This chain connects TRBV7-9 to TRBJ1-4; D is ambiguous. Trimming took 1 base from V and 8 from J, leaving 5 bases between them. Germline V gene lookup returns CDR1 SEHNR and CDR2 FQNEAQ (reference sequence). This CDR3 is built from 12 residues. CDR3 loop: CASSLVKEKLFF. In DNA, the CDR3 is TGTGCCAGCAGCTTAGTCAAGGAAAAACTGTTTTTT.

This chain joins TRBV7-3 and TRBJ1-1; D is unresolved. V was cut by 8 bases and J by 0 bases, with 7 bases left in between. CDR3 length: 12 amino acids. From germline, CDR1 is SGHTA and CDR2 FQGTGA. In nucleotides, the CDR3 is TGTGCCAGCCTCCGGGTGAACACTGAAGCTTTCTTT. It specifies CASLRVNTEAFF.

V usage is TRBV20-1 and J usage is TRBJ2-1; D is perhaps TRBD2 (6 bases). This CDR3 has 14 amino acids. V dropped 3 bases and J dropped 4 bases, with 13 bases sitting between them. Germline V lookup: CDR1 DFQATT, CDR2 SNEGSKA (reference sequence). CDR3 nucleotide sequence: TGCAGTGCTAGTGGTCTAGCGCATTACAATGAGCAGTTCTTC. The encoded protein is CSASGLAHYNEQFF.

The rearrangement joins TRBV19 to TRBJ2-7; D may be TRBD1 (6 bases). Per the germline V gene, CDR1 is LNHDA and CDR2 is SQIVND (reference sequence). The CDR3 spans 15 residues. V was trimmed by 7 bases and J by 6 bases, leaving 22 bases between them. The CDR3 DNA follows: TGTGCCAGTAAGACAATGCAGGGGCCGCCTGGCGAGCAGTACTTC. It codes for CASKTMQGPPGEQYF.

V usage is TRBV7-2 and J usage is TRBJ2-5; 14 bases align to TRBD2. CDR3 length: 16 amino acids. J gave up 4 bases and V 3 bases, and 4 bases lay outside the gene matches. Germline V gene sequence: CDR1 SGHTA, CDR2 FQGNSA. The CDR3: CASSFGLAGGRETQYF. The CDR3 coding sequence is TGTGCCAGCAGCTTTGGACTAGCGGGAGGTCGAGAGACCCAGTACTTC.

Here the CDR3 DNA reads TGTGCCAGCAGCGTATTAGCGGGGGGGCCCGGGCAGTTCTTC. This gives the protein CASSVLAGGPGQFF. This sequence joins TRBV7-2 and TRBJ2-1, with 11 bases fitting TRBD2. Germline CDR1 SGHTA, CDR2 FQGNSA. The CDR3 is 14 residues long. Unmatched junction bases numbered 9, after V lost 5 bases and J lost 12 bases.

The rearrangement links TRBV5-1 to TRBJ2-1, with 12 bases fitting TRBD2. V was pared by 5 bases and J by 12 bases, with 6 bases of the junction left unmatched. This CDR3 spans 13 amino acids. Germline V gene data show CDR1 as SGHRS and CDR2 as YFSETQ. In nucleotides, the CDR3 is TGCGCCAGCAGTTCCGCGACTAGCGGGGGGCAGTTCTTC. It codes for CASSSATSGGQFF.

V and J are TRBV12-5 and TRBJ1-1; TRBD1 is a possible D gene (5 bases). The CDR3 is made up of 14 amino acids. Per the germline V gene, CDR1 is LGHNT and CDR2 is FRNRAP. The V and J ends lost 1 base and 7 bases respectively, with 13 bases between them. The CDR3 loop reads CASGLDGALGEAFF. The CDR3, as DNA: TGTGCTAGTGGTTTGGACGGGGCGTTGGGTGAAGCTTTCTTT.

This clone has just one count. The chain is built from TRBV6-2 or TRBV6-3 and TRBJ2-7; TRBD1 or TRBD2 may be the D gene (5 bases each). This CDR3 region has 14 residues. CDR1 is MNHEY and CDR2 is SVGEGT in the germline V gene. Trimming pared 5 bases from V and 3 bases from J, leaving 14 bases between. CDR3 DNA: TGTGCCAGCAGTCGACTTGGGGGTCGCTACGAGCAGTACTTC. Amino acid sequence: CASSRLGGRYEQYF.

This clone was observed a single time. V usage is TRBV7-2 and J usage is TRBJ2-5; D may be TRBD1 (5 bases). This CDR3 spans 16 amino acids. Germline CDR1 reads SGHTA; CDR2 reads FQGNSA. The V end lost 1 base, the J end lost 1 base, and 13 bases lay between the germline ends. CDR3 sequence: CASSLELGRVQETQYF. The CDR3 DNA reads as TGTGCCAGCAGCTTAGAATTGGGCAGGGTCCAAGAGACCCAGTACTTC.

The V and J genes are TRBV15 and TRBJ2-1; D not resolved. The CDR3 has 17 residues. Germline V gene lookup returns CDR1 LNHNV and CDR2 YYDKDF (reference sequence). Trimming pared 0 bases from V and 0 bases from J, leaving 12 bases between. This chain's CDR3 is CATSRDSTLSSYNEQFF. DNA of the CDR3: TGTGCCACCAGCAGAGATTCGACTCTGAGCTCCTACAATGAGCAGTTCTTC.

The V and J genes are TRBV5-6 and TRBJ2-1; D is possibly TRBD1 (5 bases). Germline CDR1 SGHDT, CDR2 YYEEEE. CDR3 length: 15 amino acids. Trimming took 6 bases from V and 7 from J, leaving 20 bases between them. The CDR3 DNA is TGTGCCAGCACCCTCCCAGGGCAGGGCTGGAATGAGCAGTTCTTC. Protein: CASTLPGQGWNEQFF.